The source of this TCR beta chain is a study of blood T cells in healthy people across ages. The authors ran a second PCR of about 7 to 11 cycles using a sample-barcoded 5' primer and a J-beta primer mix. Via MiXCR, TCRdb re-called the 5' RACE reads, giving one row per CDR3 protein. Among 800,000 to 950,000 distinct CDR3 sequences listed, 29% were seen once. The sample holds a few counts of this clonotype. The same data also went into a second study, on T cells of mothers and their children.

Sequencing was carried out using blood. The source of this sequence is a middle-aged woman in good health.

CDR3 DNA: TGCAGTGCTAGAGATCGGCGAGGACAGGTTGCCTACGAGCAGTACTTC. Translated, it gives CSARDRRGQVAYEQYF. The chain employs TRBV20-1 and TRBJ2-7; 7 bases align to TRBD1. CDR1 is DFQATT and CDR2 is SNEGSKA in the germline V gene (reference sequence). This CDR3 is 16 amino acids long. Germline trimming cut 0 bases from V and 2 bases from J; bases unmatched to any gene: 10.